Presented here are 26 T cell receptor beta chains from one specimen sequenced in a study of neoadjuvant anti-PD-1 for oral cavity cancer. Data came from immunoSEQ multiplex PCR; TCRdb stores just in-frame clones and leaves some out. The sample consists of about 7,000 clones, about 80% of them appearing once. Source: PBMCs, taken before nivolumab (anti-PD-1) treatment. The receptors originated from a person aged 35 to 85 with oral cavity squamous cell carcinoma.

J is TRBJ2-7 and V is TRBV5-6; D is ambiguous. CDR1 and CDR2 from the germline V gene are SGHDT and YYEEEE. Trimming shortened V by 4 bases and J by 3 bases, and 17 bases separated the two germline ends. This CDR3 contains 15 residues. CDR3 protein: CASSPGQSWFYEQYF. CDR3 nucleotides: TGTGCCAGCAGCCCCGGCCAGAGCTGGTTCTACGAGCAGTACTTC.

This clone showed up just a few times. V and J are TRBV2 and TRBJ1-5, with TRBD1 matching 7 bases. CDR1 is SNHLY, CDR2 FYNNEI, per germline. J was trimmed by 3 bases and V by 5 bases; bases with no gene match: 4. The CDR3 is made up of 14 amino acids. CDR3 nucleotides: TGTGCCAGCAGTCCCGGGACAGTCAATCAGCCCCAGCATTTT. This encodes CASSPGTVNQPQHF.

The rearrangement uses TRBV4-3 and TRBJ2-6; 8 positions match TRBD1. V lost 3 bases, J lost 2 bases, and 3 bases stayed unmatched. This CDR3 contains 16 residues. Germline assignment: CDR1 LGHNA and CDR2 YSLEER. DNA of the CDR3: TGCGCCAGCAGCCAGGGGACAGGAACTGGGGCCAACGTCCTGACTTTC. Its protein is CASSQGTGTGANVLTF.

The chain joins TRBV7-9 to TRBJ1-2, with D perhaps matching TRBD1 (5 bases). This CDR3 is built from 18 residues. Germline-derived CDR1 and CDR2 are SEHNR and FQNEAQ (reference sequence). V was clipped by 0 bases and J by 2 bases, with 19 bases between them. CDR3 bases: TGTGCCAGCAGCTTAGCCTCCGTAGACAGAGCCCTAAACTATGGCTACACCTTC. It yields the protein CASSLASVDRALNYGYTF.

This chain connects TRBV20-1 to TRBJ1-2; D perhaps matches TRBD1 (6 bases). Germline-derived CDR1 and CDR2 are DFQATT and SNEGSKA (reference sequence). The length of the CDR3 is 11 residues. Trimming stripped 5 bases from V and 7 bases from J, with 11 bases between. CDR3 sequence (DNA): TGCAGTGCTTTGGACAGCCCTGGCTACACCTTC. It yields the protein CSALDSPGYTF.

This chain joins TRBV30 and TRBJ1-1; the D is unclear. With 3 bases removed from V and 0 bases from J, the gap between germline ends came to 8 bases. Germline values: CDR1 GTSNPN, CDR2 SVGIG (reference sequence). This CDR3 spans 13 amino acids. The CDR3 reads CAWRMRVNTEAFF. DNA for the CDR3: TGTGCCTGGAGGATGAGGGTGAACACTGAAGCTTTCTTT.

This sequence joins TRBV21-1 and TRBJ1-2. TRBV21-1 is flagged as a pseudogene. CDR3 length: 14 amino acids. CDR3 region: CASTLYGPRYNYTF. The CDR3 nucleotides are TGTGCCAGCACCCTTTACGGACCTAGGTATAACTACACCTTC.

The CDR3 protein is CASSWRASGTGELFF. CDR3 nucleotides: TGTGCCAGCAGCTGGAGGGCTAGCGGGACCGGGGAGCTGTTTTTT. V usage is TRBV7-9 and J usage is TRBJ2-2; 8 positions agree with TRBD2. Trimming removed 4 bases from V and 5 bases from J; junction bases left unmatched: 6. CDR3 length: 15 residues. CDR1 and CDR2 from the germline V gene are SEHNR and FQNEAQ (reference sequence).

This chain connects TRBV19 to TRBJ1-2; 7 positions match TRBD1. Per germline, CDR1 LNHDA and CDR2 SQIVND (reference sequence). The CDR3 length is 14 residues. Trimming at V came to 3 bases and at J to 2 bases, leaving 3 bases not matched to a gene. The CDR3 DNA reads TGTGCCAGTAGTATCCTACAGGGGAACTATGGCTACACCTTC. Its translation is CASSILQGNYGYTF.

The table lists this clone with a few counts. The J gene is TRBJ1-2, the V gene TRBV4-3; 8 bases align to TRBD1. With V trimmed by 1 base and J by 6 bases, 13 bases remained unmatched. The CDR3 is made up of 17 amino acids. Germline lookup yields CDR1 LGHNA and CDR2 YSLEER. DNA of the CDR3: TGCGCCAGCAGCCAAGGGATTGGGACAGGCGGGAGCAATGGCTACACCTTC. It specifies CASSQGIGTGGSNGYTF.

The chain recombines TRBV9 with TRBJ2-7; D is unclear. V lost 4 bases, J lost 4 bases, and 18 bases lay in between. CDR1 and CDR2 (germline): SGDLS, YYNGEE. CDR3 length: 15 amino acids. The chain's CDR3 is CASSPKIGFGYEQYF. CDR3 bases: TGTGCCAGCAGCCCAAAAATAGGGTTCGGGTACGAGCAGTACTTC.

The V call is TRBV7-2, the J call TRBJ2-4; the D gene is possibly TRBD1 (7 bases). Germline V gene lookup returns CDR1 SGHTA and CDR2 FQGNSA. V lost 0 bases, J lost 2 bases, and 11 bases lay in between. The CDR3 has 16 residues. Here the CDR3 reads CASSLAEGAPKNIQYF. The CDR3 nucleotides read TGTGCCAGCAGCTTAGCGGAGGGGGCCCCCAAAAACATTCAGTACTTC.

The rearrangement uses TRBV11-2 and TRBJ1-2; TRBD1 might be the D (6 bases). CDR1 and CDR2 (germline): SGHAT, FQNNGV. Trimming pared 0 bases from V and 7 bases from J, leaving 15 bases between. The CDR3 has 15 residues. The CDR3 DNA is TGTGCCAGCAGCTTAGAGGGTGTGGGGGCCCGTGGCTACACCTTC. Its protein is CASSLEGVGARGYTF. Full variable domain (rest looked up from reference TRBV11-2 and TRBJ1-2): EAGVAQSPRYKIIEKRQSVAFWCNPISGHATLYWYQQILGQGPKLLIQFQNNGVVDDSQLPKDRFSAERLKGVDSTLKIQPAKLEDSAVYLCASSLEGVGARGYTFGSGTRLTVV.

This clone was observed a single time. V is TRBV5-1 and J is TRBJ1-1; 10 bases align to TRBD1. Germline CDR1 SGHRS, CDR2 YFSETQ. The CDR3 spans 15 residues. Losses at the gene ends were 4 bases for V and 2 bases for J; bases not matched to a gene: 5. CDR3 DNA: TGCGCCAGCAGCATCCGACAGGGGGCAAACACTGAAGCTTTCTTT. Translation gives CASSIRQGANTEAFF.

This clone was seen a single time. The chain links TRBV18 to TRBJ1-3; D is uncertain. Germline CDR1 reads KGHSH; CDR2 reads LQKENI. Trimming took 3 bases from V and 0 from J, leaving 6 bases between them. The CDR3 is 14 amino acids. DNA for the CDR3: TGTGCCAGCTCACCCGGGAGCTCTGGAAACACCATATATTTT. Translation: CASSPGSSGNTIYF.

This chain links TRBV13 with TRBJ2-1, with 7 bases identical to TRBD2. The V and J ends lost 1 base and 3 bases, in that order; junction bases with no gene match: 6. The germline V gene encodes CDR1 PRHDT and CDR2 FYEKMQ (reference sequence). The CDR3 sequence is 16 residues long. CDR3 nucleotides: TGTGCCAGCAGCTTAGCACCATCTAGCGGCTACAATGAGCAGTTCTTC. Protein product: CASSLAPSSGYNEQFF.

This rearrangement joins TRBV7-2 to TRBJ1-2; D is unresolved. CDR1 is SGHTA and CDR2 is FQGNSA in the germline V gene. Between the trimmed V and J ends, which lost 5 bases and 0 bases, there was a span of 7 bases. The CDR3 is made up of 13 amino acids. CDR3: CASSVDANYGYTF. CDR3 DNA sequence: TGTGCCAGCAGCGTAGATGCTAACTATGGCTACACCTTC. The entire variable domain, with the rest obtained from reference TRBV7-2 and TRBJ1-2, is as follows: GAGVSQSPSNKVTEKGKDVELRCDPISGHTALYWYRQSLGQGLEFLIYFQGNSAPDKSGLPSDRFSAERTGGSVSTLTIQRTQQEDSAVYLCASSVDANYGYTFGSGTRLTVV.

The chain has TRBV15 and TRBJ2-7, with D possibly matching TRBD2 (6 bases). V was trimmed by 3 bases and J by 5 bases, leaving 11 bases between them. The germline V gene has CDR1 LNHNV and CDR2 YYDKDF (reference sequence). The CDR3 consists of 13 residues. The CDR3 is CATSREGSNEQYF. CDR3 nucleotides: TGTGCCACCAGCAGGGAGGGGAGCAACGAGCAGTACTTC. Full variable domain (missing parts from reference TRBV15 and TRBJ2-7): DAMVIQNPRYQVTQFGKPVTLSCSQTLNHNVMYWYQQKSSQAPKLLFHYYDKDFNNEADTPDNFQSRRPNTSFCFLDIRSPGLGDTAMYLCATSREGSNEQYFGPGTRLTVT.

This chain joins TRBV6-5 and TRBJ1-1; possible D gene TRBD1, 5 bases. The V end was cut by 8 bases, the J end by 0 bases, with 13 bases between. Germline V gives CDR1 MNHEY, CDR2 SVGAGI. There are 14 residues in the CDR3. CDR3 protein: CASGTGGLNTEAFF. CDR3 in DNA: TGTGCCAGCGGGACTGGGGGATTGAACACTGAAGCTTTCTTT.

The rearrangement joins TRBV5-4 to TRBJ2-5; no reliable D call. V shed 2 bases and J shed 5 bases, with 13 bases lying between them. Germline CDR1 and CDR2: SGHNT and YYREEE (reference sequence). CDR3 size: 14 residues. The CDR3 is CASSLDMSRETQYF. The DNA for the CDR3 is TGTGCCAGCAGCTTAGACATGTCGCGGGAGACCCAGTACTTC.

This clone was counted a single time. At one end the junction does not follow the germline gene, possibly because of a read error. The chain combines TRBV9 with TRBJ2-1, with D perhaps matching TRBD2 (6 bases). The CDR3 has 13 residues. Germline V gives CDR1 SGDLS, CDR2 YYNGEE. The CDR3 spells CTSSHGTPNEQFF. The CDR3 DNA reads TGTACCAGCAGCCACGGGACTCCGAATGAGCAGTTCTTC.

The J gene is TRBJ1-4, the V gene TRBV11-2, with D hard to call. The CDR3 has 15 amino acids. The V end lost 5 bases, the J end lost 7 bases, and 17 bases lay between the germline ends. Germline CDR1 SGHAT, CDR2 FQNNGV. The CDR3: CASSLGRVYSEKLFF. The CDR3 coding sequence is TGTGCCAGCAGCCTCGGACGAGTTTATAGTGAAAAACTGTTTTTT.

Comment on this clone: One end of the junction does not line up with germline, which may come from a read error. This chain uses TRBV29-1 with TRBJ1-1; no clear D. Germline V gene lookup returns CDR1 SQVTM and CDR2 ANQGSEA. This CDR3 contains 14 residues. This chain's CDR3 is CSVEDPTVKTEAFF. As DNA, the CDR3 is TGCAGCGTTGAAGACCCGACGGTGAAAACTGAAGCTTTCTTT.

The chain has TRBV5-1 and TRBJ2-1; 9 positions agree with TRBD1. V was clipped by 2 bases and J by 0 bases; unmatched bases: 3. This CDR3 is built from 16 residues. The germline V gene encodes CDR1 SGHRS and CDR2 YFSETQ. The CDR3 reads CASSLPQGASYNEQFF. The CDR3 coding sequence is TGCGCCAGCAGCTTACCACAGGGGGCCTCCTACAATGAGCAGTTCTTC. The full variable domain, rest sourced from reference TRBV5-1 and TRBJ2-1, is KAGVTQTPRYLIKTRGQQVTLSCSPISGHRSVSWYQQTPGQGLQFLFEYFSETQRNKGNFPGRFSGRQFSNSRSEMNVSTLELGDSALYLCASSLPQGASYNEQFFGPGTRLTVL.

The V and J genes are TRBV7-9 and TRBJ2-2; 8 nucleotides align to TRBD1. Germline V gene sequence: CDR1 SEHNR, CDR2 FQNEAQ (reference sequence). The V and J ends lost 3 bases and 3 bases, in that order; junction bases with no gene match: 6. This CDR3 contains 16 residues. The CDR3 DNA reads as TGTGCCAGCAGCTTGCGCAGGGGGCGCGACACCGGGGAGCTGTTTTTT. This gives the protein CASSLRRGRDTGELFF.

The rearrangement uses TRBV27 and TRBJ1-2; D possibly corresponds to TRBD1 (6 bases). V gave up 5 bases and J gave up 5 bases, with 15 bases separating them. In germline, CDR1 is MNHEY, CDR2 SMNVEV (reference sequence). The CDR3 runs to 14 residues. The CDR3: CASSPSGHGYGYTF. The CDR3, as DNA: TGTGCCAGCAGTCCTTCGGGACACGGATATGGCTACACCTTC.